The T cell receptor beta chain described here comes from a study of T-cell reconstitution after alpha-beta-depleted transplantation in children. TCRbeta library preparation incorporated unique molecular identifiers. TCRdb processed the PCR reads anew with MiXCR; each CDR3 protein has one entry. Of 70,000 or so distinct CDR3 sequences in the sample, about a tenth were seen once. This clonotype was picked up many times. Antigen specificity is unknown. Study-wide results and caveats: It was surviving recipient T cells and thymic progenitors that gave some patients high TCRbeta diversity at day 60.

This CDR3 is 15 amino acids long. The germline V gene encodes CDR1 SGDLS and CDR2 YYNGEE. V lost 1 base and J lost 2, with 10 bases in between. The starting material was PBMCs, obtained before TCRalphabeta/CD19-depleted stem cell transplant. The sequence derives from a boy younger than 18 with acute myeloid leukemia, due to receive a stem cell transplant. The chain has TRBV9 and TRBJ1-3, with D tentatively TRBD1 (5 bases). The CDR3 nucleotides read TGTGCCAGCAGCGTATCCCAGGGCCCTGGAAACACCATATATTTT. Translation: CASSVSQGPGNTIYF. Full variable domain (rest looked up from reference TRBV9 and TRBJ1-3): DSGVTQTPKHLITATGQRVTLRCSPRSGDLSVYWYQQSLDQGLQFLIQYYNGEERAKGNILERFSAQQFPDLHSELNLSSLELGDSALYFCASSVSQGPGNTIYFGEGSWLTVV.